This passage covers 18 T cell receptor beta chains from one sample sequenced in a study of blood T cell repertoires in COVID-19. Using immunoSEQ multiplex PCR, the repertoire was profiled, and TCRdb retains in-frame clones only, with some absent. This sample carries around 100,000 clones, about 81% of them seen once, and the ten largest clones take 7.9%. The specimen was peripheral blood. These receptor sequences come from a man aged 65 to 85 with acute or convalescent COVID-19.

The V gene is TRBV20-1, the J gene TRBJ1-2; no reliable D call. This CDR3 has 11 residues. Germline lookup yields CDR1 DFQATT and CDR2 SNEGSKA (reference sequence). V lost 3 bases and J lost 10, with 12 bases in between. The CDR3 spells CSASLGLSYTF. The DNA of the CDR3 is TGCAGTGCTAGCCTAGGCCTTTCCTACACCTTC.

The chain is built from TRBV3-1 (or the pseudogene TRBV3-2) and TRBJ1-2, with 8 nucleotides matching TRBD1. This CDR3 region has 14 residues. The V gene's germline CDR1 is LGHDT and CDR2 YNNKEL (reference sequence). Trimming cost V 5 bases and J 5 bases; bases outside gene matches: 7. CDR3 sequence reads: CASSDSRQGYGYTF. The CDR3 DNA is TGTGCCAGCAGCGACTCGCGACAGGGGTATGGCTACACCTTC.

The chain joins TRBV11-1 to TRBJ2-1; 7 nucleotides align to TRBD1. CDR1 is SGHAT, CDR2 FQDESV, per germline (reference sequence). J gave up 3 bases and V 3 bases, and 8 bases lay outside the gene matches. This CDR3 is 16 amino acids long. The CDR3 loop reads CASSFSRGINYNEQFF. In DNA, the CDR3 is TGTGCCAGCAGCTTTTCCAGGGGGATTAACTACAATGAGCAGTTCTTC.

This clone appeared once. The chain is built from TRBV7-8 and TRBJ1-5; D unclear. From germline, CDR1 is SGHVS and CDR2 FQNEAQ. The CDR3 extends over 14 amino acids. Trimming removed 2 bases from V and 0 bases from J, with 5 bases in between. The CDR3 loop reads CASSLQDSNQPQHF. The CDR3 nucleotides are TGTGCCAGCAGCTTACAGGATAGCAATCAGCCCCAGCATTTT.

This clone was seen only once. This sequence joins TRBV7-9 and TRBJ1-5, with D unresolved. This CDR3 is 16 amino acids long. Germline V lookup: CDR1 SEHNR, CDR2 FQNEAQ (reference sequence). V lost 1 base, J lost 2 bases, and 12 bases lay in between. CDR3 DNA: TGTGCCAGCAGCTTAGACGGGAGAAAGGGCAATCAGCCCCAGCATTTT. Translated: CASSLDGRKGNQPQHF.

The chain links TRBV2 to TRBJ1-2; D call uncertain. Germline V gene lookup returns CDR1 SNHLY and CDR2 FYNNEI. The V gene lost 11 bases and the J gene lost 4 bases, with 17 bases spanning the gap. The CDR3 spans 13 residues. The CDR3 DNA is TGTGCCGGAAACAGTTATCTTAGCTATGGCTACACCTTC. Translating gives CAGNSYLSYGYTF.

J is TRBJ2-2 and V is TRBV3-1 (or the pseudogene TRBV3-2), with D hard to call. The germline V gene has CDR1 LGHDT and CDR2 YNNKEL (reference sequence). Trimming removed 4 bases at V and 5 bases at J, with 8 bases between. The CDR3 consists of 13 residues. In nucleotides, the CDR3 is TGTGCCAGCAGCCGCCTCGGGACCGGGGAGCTGTTTTTT. Protein: CASSRLGTGELFF.

The rearrangement uses TRBV30 and TRBJ2-1, with TRBD1 identical over 9 bases. V shed 5 bases and J 5 bases; nucleotides not matched to a gene: 10. There are 15 residues in the CDR3. Germline CDR1 and CDR2: GTSNPN and SVGIG (reference sequence). CDR3 residues: CAWLTSGTGNNEQFF. Written as DNA, the CDR3 is TGTGCCTGGCTGACCTCCGGGACAGGGAACAATGAGCAGTTCTTC.

This clone came up once. The V call is TRBV28, the J call TRBJ1-2, with TRBD1 identical over 9 bases. The germline CDR1 and CDR2 sequences are MDHEN and SYDVKM. J was trimmed by 4 bases and V by 6 bases; bases with no gene match: 6. This CDR3 spans 14 amino acids. The CDR3 loop is CASRGTGSGYGYTF. The CDR3 nucleotides read TGTGCCAGCAGAGGGACAGGGTCGGGCTATGGCTACACCTTC.

Turning to this clone: Other nucleotide sequences in the sample specify the same CDR3. The V gene is TRBV28, the J gene TRBJ1-2, with D unresolved. CDR1 and CDR2 from the germline V gene are MDHEN and SYDVKM. The CDR3 is 12 residues long. V was clipped by 3 bases and J by 4 bases, with 6 bases between them. In nucleotides, the CDR3 is TGTGCCAGCAGTTTGAGCCCCTATGGCTACACCTTC. This sequence encodes CASSLSPYGYTF.

The chain couples TRBV6-5 to TRBJ1-2; TRBD1 aligns across 10 bases. The CDR3 is 15 residues long. Germline CDR1 MNHEY, CDR2 SVGAGI. V trimming: 6 bases; J trimming: 6 bases; junction bases outside the gene matches: 10. CDR3 sequence reads: CASRRSTGGADGYTF. The CDR3 DNA sequence: TGTGCCAGCAGACGCTCGACAGGGGGCGCTGATGGCTACACCTTC.

V is TRBV5-6 and J is TRBJ1-3; 7 nucleotides align to TRBD1. The CDR3 runs 18 residues. The ends lost 0 bases at V and 0 bases at J; junction bases unmatched: 9. Germline CDR1 is SGHDT and CDR2 is YYEEEE. In nucleotides, the CDR3 is TGTGCCAGCAGCTTGGAGGCAGGGGGATTCAGCTCTGGAAACACCATATATTTT. Residues: CASSLEAGGFSSGNTIYF. Using reference TRBV5-6 and TRBJ1-3 for the parts outside the CDR3, the full variable domain is DAGVTQSPTHLIKTRGQQVTLRCSPKSGHDTVSWYQQALGQGPQFIFQYYEEEERQRGNFPDRFSGHQFPNYSSELNVNALLLGDSALYLCASSLEAGGFSSGNTIYFGEGSWLTVV.

The chain carries TRBV4-1 and TRBJ1-5, with unresolved D. This CDR3 spans 16 amino acids. CDR1 and CDR2 (germline): MGHRA, YSYEKL. Trimming took off 0 bases at V and 4 bases at J, with 13 bases between the two ends. CDR3 residues: CASSQEGVGGNQPQHF. The CDR3 region has the DNA TGCGCCAGCAGCCAAGAAGGAGTGGGAGGAAATCAGCCCCAGCATTTT.

This CDR3 is CASSATSGTQETQYF. In DNA form, the CDR3 reads TGTGCCAGCAGCGCCACTAGCGGGACCCAAGAGACCCAGTACTTC. The chain recombines TRBV9 with TRBJ2-5; TRBD2 matches at 10 bases. Per germline, CDR1 SGDLS and CDR2 YYNGEE. The CDR3 runs to 15 residues. Trimming at V came to 3 bases and at J to 1 base, leaving 3 bases not matched to a gene. Based on the CDR3 plus reference TRBV9 and TRBJ2-5, the full variable domain is DSGVTQTPKHLITATGQRVTLRCSPRSGDLSVYWYQQSLDQGLQFLIQYYNGEERAKGNILERFSAQQFPDLHSELNLSSLELGDSALYFCASSATSGTQETQYFGPGTRLLVL.

This clone was detected only once. This rearrangement joins TRBV4-2 to TRBJ1-2; D unclear. Germline CDR1 and CDR2: LGHNA and YNFKEQ. The V gene lost 0 bases and the J gene lost 1 base, with 6 bases spanning the gap. The CDR3 covers 14 residues. The CDR3 loop reads CASSQELLNYGYTF. The CDR3 bases are TGTGCCAGCAGCCAAGAACTACTTAACTATGGCTACACCTTC.

This clone has a single count. This rearrangement joins TRBV6-5 to TRBJ1-2; D may be TRBD1 (6 bases). V lost 6 bases to trimming and J lost 4 bases, with 18 bases between them. Germline CDR1 and CDR2: MNHEY and SVGAGI. The CDR3 has 15 residues. The CDR3: CASRPDRLGGYGYTF. Here the CDR3 DNA reads TGTGCCAGCAGACCCGACAGGCTAGGAGGCTATGGCTACACCTTC.

The sample holds one count of this clone. The chain carries TRBV28 and TRBJ2-7, with TRBD1 identical over 7 bases. V lost 7 bases and J lost 3; bases outside the gene matches: 12. The CDR3 spans 15 residues. From germline, CDR1 is MDHEN and CDR2 SYDVKM. For the CDR3, the DNA is TGTGCCAGCATTCCCGGGCCGGGACAGTACTACGAGCAGTACTTC. The encoded protein is CASIPGPGQYYEQYF.

This rearrangement joins TRBV6-6 to TRBJ1-2; D gene unclear. CDR1 MNHNY and CDR2 SVGAGI come from the germline V gene (reference sequence). Trimming stripped 2 bases from V and 5 bases from J, with 9 bases between. This CDR3 is 13 amino acids long. CDR3 sequence reads: CASSYDSSYGYTF. Written as DNA, the CDR3 is TGTGCCAGCAGTTACGATAGTTCTTATGGCTACACCTTC.